This T cell receptor (beta chain) was sequenced during a study of blood T cell repertoires in COVID-19 (dated by TCRdb to between 2020 and 2021). Context from the whole study: Samples covering the acute and convalescent phases of COVID-19 were provided by collaborators in the United States, Italy and Spain. The samples were drawn from the first 160 participants of the ongoing ImmuneRACE study and from over 950 subjects provided by 6 global collaborators. Where HLA class I and class II types were available, the types were taken from metadata supplied by the sample provider, not from assay-based typing. The material from the prospective study consisted of cDNA or gDNA derived from T cells, B-cell-depleted T cells, or PBMCs. A freely available public database, intended as a resource for researchers studying the immune response to SARS-CoV-2, is where the repertoires were released. Subjects who had been exposed to COVID-19, were actively infected with it, or had recovered from it provided the deeply sampled blood TCRbeta repertoires that made up the dataset. The sample metadata nearly always contained a de-identified subject ID, COVID-19 status, age in years and sex. Paper-wide results and their limitations: How much clinical and demographic metadata was included differed by source and by participant, and the metadata was provided uncurated.

The collaborating institutions used their own protocols to collect whole blood in K2EDTA tubes. For TCRbeta analysis, collaborators shipped samples in one of three forms: frozen whole blood, isolated PBMCs, or DNA extracted from either of those sample types. CDR3 length: 14 amino acids, cysteine to phenylalanine. The retained sequence is limited to the CDR3, 42 bases, with the frame set at the first base. As encoded in the germline V gene, CDR1 is SGHTA while CDR2 is FQGNSA. Germline trimming amounts to 2 bases on V and 6 bases on J, with 2 as the count of junction bases outside the gene matches. Regarding this clone: Which antigen it targets is not known. No much larger clone exists at a distance of one base, and base qualities are not known.

TCRbeta CDR3 regions were amplified from genomic DNA using the immunoSEQ Assay, a bias-controlled multiplex PCR. The original methods were these. The number of nucleated cells in each sample was estimated from the amplification of reference gene primers within the assay. To quantify the absolute abundance of each unique TCRbeta CDR3 rearrangement, sequence reads were collapsed and filtered. For each sample, productive Simpson clonality was calculated by taking the square root of Simpson's diversity index across productive rearrangements. The table comes from immuneACCESS by way of TCRdb, which keeps in-frame sequences with V and J called. Part of the clones is missing from these tables; in studies checked, under half for an unresolved V gene and the rest for unknown reasons. V, J and clone size derive from that table, while D and trimming were established from the DNA sequence. The table for this sample lists about 98,000 clones; approximately 86% of them were counted only once. In total, the top ten clones hold 3% of the sample.

The receptor was isolated from a middle-aged man with active or convalescent COVID-19. Input material: peripheral blood. The chain is assembled from TRBV7-2 and TRBJ1-4; TRBD1 agrees with 8 junctional bases. The CDR3 protein: CASSLSGGHEKLFF. The sequenced DNA is TGTGCCAGCAGCTTATCAGGGGGCCATGAAAAACTGTTTTTT.